A selection of T cell receptor beta chains follows, all from one sample in a study of T cell responses to AZD1222 COVID-19 vaccine. The repertoire was sequenced with immunoSEQ multiplex PCR; TCRdb's copy has only in-frame clones and lacks some. Here the sample spans 100,000 to 150,000 clones, about 87% being singletons. This sample comprised peripheral blood, obtained on day 0 of AZD1222 vaccination. The receptors originated from an adult in good health. Both conserved end residues are part of each CDR3. Each record gives: CDR3 DNA, CDR3 protein, CDR3 length, J gene, clone size, V gene, D gene. The D gene is left open where the match is weak. Clone size appears in some rows only: once, few, many, or a class for an expanded clone.

CDR3 DNA: TGTGCCATCAGTGTGGTGGGGGGTAAAACTGAAGCTTTCTTT
CDR3 protein: CAISVVGGKTEAFF
CDR3 length: 14
J gene: TRBJ1-1
clone size: -
V gene: TRBV10-3
D gene: -

CDR3 DNA: TGTGCCAGTTCCTCCCGACAGGAATCACCCCTCCACTTT
CDR3 protein: CASSSRQESPLHF
CDR3 length: 13
J gene: TRBJ1-6
clone size: -
V gene: TRBV14
D gene: -

CDR3 DNA: TGTGCCAGCAGCTTGGCGGGACCAAACTATGGCTACACCTTC
CDR3 protein: CASSLAGPNYGYTF
CDR3 length: 14
J gene: TRBJ1-2
clone size: -
V gene: TRBV5-4
D gene: -

CDR3 DNA: TGCAGCGTCCAGGGGCCAGACGATGGCTACACCTTC
CDR3 protein: CSVQGPDDGYTF
CDR3 length: 12
J gene: TRBJ1-2
clone size: -
V gene: TRBV29-1
D gene: -

CDR3 DNA: TGTGCCAGCAGTTCCGGGACCTCGTTGTTGAAACTGTTTTTT
CDR3 protein: CASSSGTSLLKLFF
CDR3 length: 14
J gene: TRBJ1-4
clone size: -
V gene: TRBV6-5
D gene: -

CDR3 DNA: TGTGCCATCAGCCAAGACATCGGTAATCAGCCCCAGCATTTT
CDR3 protein: CAISQDIGNQPQHF
CDR3 length: 14
J gene: TRBJ1-5
clone size: once
V gene: TRBV10-3
D gene: -

CDR3 DNA: TGTGCCAGTAGTCCGCAGGGTAGAACTGAAGCTTTCTTT
CDR3 protein: CASSPQGRTEAFF
CDR3 length: 13
J gene: TRBJ1-1
clone size: -
V gene: TRBV19
D gene: -

CDR3 DNA: TGTGCCAGCAGCCAAGATCTTCGGGGGAGGGGCAATGAGCAGTTCTTC
CDR3 protein: CASSQDLRGRGNEQFF
CDR3 length: 16
J gene: TRBJ2-1
clone size: -
V gene: TRBV3-1/TRBV3-2
D gene: TRBD2

CDR3 DNA: TGCGCCAGCAGCCGGGGTCTACTAGCGGGAGGCGAAGATACGCAGTATTTT
CDR3 protein: CASSRGLLAGGEDTQYF
CDR3 length: 17
J gene: TRBJ2-3
clone size: -
V gene: TRBV5-1
D gene: TRBD2

CDR3 DNA: TGTGCCACCAGTGGGACCGTCTCCGGCACAGATACGCAGTATTTT
CDR3 protein: CATSGTVSGTDTQYF
CDR3 length: 15
J gene: TRBJ2-3
clone size: -
V gene: TRBV24-1
D gene: -